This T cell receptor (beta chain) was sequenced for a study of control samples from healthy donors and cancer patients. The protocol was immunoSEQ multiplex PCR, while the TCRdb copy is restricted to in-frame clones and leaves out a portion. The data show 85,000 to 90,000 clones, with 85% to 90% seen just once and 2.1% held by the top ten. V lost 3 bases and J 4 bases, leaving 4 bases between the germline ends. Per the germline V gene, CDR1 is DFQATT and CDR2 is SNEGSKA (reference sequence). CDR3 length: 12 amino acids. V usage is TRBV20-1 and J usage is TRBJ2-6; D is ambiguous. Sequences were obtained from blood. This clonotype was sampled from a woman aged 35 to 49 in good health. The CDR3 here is CSASPGANVLTF. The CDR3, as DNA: TGCAGTGCTAGTCCCGGGGCCAACGTCCTGACTTTC.